Reported below is one T cell receptor beta chain. The data stem from a study of blood T cell repertoires in COVID-19. Followed over time, Seattle patients had been enrolled while infection was active. Measured with immunoSEQ multiplex PCR; TCRdb has only the in-frame clones, and not every one. This sample has a few hundred thousand clones; around 83% occur once, and the top ten carry roughly a tenth. Trimming removed 4 bases from V and 6 bases from J, with 18 bases in between. In germline, CDR1 is SGHTA, CDR2 FQGNSA. The CDR3 spans 15 residues. The sequencing input was peripheral blood. The chain employs TRBV7-2 and TRBJ1-2; D might be TRBD1 (6 bases). This sequence was found in a woman between 45 and 60 years old with COVID-19, enrolled during active disease. CDR3 residues: CASSSGQIGMDGYTF. The CDR3, as DNA: TGTGCCAGCAGCTCAGGACAGATCGGAATGGATGGCTACACCTTC.